This TCR beta chain was documented in a study of T cells in localized non-small cell lung cancer. Measured with immunoSEQ multiplex PCR; TCRdb has only the in-frame clones, and not every one. The sample lists over 30,000 clones, around 84% occurring once. CDR1 and CDR2 (germline): MNHEY, SMNVEV (reference sequence). The CDR3 has 13 residues. V was cut by 4 bases and J by 4 bases, with 8 bases left in between. The chain has TRBV27 and TRBJ1-5; the D is unclear. This clonotype was obtained from an older male donor with stage III lung adenocarcinoma. The specimen was peripheral blood, collected before any cancer treatment. The CDR3 DNA reads TGTGCCAGCAGTTCGGGCCGGAATCAGCCCCAGCATTTT. Protein sequence: CASSSGRNQPQHF.